These 2 T cell receptor beta chains originate from one sample sequenced in a study of T cell responses to AZD1222 COVID-19 vaccine. Repertoires were generated with immunoSEQ multiplex PCR, while TCRdb's copy carries only in-frame clones and drops some. The table shows approximately 89,000 clones, with around 84% occurring only once. The sample in question was peripheral blood, obtained 28 days after the second AZD1222 dose. These receptors were obtained from an adult who received the AZD1222 COVID-19 vaccine.

The rearrangement uses TRBV28 and TRBJ2-7, with unresolved D. From germline, CDR1 is MDHEN and CDR2 SYDVKM. The ends were cut back, 6 bases at V and 4 bases at J, with 7 bases in the middle. The CDR3 is 11 residues long. CDR3 in amino acids: CASSVGYEQYF. The CDR3 DNA reads as TGTGCCAGCAGCGTGGGGTACGAGCAGTACTTC.

The rearrangement links TRBV5-4 to TRBJ2-7; D may be TRBD1 or TRBD2 (6 bases each). The V gene lost 3 bases and the J gene lost 4 bases, with 20 bases spanning the gap. Germline V CDR1 and CDR2: SGHNT, YYREEE (reference sequence). The CDR3 has 16 amino acids. The chain's CDR3 is CASSSGGGPKNYEQYF. CDR3 DNA sequence: TGTGCCAGCAGCTCGGGTGGGGGGCCCAAGAATTACGAGCAGTACTTC.